This is a list of T cell receptor beta chains from one sample in a study of beta chain features in type 1 diabetes. Sequencing used immunoSEQ multiplex PCR; TCRdb keeps in-frame clones, though not all of them. The sample includes about 160,000 clones, 7.5% to 9.5% of them seen just once. The source material was central memory CD4+ T cells from blood. These receptors all come from a woman between 18 and 29 years old with type 1 diabetes. The CDR3 runs from the conserved cysteine through the conserved F or W. The order of the fields is D gene, clone size, J gene, V gene, CDR3 DNA, CDR3 protein. The D gene is left open where the match is weak. Size is omitted from some rows. Given values are once, few, many or a class for expanded clones.

NA,many,TRBJ1-5,TRBV7-2,TGTGCCAGCACCCCGTCGGGGTACAATCAGCCCCAGCATTTT,CASTPSGYNQPQHF
NA,NA,TRBJ2-7,TRBV5-4,TGTGCCAGCAGAGAGTGGGGACAAGCCCCGGACGAGCAGTACTTC,CASREWGQAPDEQYF
NA,few,TRBJ2-3,TRBV14,TGTGCCAGCAGCCAAGGGCCAGGGCGCACAGATACGGAGTATTTT,CASSQGPGRTDTEYF
NA,NA,TRBJ2-1,TRBV5-6,TGTGCCAGCAGCTTGGGGGACACGTCTTTCTACAATGAGCAGTTCTTC,CASSLGDTSFYNEQFF
NA,NA,TRBJ1-3,TRBV29-1,TGCAGCGCTGCGACAGGAACGCGAAACACCATATATTTT,CSAATGTRNTIYF
TRBD1,NA,TRBJ1-1,TRBV28,TGTGCCAGCAGTTTAGGGACAGGGGGCGCGAGAGCTTTCTTT,CASSLGTGGARAFF
TRBD2,NA,TRBJ2-1,TRBV28,TGTGCCAGCAGTTTAGCAGCGGGAGGGCGGAATGAGCAGTTCTTC,CASSLAAGGRNEQFF
NA,few,TRBJ2-3,TRBV21-1,TGTGCCAGCAGCAAGCGGGCCCATCAGCAGTATTTT,CASSKRAHQQYF
NA,NA,TRBJ1-1,TRBV6-1,TGTGCCAGCAGTGAGTCTCATAGGGGGACTGAAGCTTTCTTT,CASSESHRGTEAFF
NA,NA,TRBJ1-5,TRBV25-1,TGTGCCAGCAGTCAAGGTGCGGGACGGCCCCAGCATTTT,CASSQGAGRPQHF
TRBD2,NA,TRBJ2-1,TRBV15,TGTGCCACCAGCGGGGGGGGAGACTTAAATGAGCAGTTCTTC,CATSGGGDLNEQFF
NA,NA,TRBJ2-7,TRBV15,TGTGCCACCAGCAGAGCCGGAGACGCTATCTACGAGCAGTACTTC,CATSRAGDAIYEQYF
NA,NA,TRBJ2-5,TRBV29-1,TGCAGCGCCGCCCTCGGCCAAGAGACCCAGTACTTC,CSAALGQETQYF
TRBD1,NA,TRBJ1-4,TRBV5-4,TGTGCCAGCAGCTTGCAGGGGGCAACAGAAAAACTGTTTTTT,CASSLQGATEKLFF
TRBD2,few,TRBJ2-1,TRBV19,TGTGCCAGTAGTACTTCGGGACTAGCGGGAAGAGCCTACAATGAGCAGTTCTTC,CASSTSGLAGRAYNEQFF
NA,few,TRBJ2-2,TRBV7-9,TGTGCCAGCAGCTTAGCGCGAGGGTTCGGCACCGGGGAGCTGTTTTTT,CASSLARGFGTGELFF
NA,few,TRBJ1-1,TRBV2,TGTGCCAGCACCAAGGGACAGAACACTGAAGCTTTCTTT,CASTKGQNTEAFF
TRBD1,few,TRBJ1-5,TRBV19,TGTGCCAGTAGTCTTGACAGGGGTGACAATCAGCCCCAGCATTTT,CASSLDRGDNQPQHF
NA,few,TRBJ2-7,TRBV19,TGTGCCAGTAGTAGGACAGATCTCGACGAGCAGTACTTC,CASSRTDLDEQYF
NA,once,TRBJ2-1,TRBV7-3,TGTGCCAGCAGCCCCGACTACAACAATGAGCAGTTCTTC,CASSPDYNNEQFF
NA,few,TRBJ2-5,TRBV30,TGTGCCTGGACTGGGCCAAGGGGAGAGACCCAGTACTTC,CAWTGPRGETQYF
NA,few,TRBJ2-6,TRBV25-1,TGTGCCAGCATTAACTCTGGGGCCAACGTCCTGACTTTC,CASINSGANVLTF
TRBD2,NA,TRBJ2-5,TRBV27,TGTGCCACTGCCGATCCCGGGACTACTCAAGAGACCCAGTACTTC,CATADPGTTQETQYF
NA,few,TRBJ2-2,TRBV4-3,TGCGCCAGCAGCCAGGTCTTGAGGAACACCGGGGAGCTGTTTTTT,CASSQVLRNTGELFF
NA,NA,TRBJ1-6,TRBV4-3,TGCGCCAGCAGCCAAACGAGGAATTCACCCCTCCACTTT,CASSQTRNSPLHF
NA,NA,TRBJ2-2,TRBV5-1,TGCGCCAGCAGCATAGACCAGGGAAACGGGGAGCTGTTTTTT,CASSIDQGNGELFF
TRBD1,NA,TRBJ2-7,TRBV18,TGTGCCAGCTCACCGAACAGGGGCGACGAGCAGTACTTC,CASSPNRGDEQYF
NA,NA,TRBJ1-4,TRBV14,TGTGCCAGCAGCCAAGGGGTTGGGGGCAGAGGCGAAAAACTGTTTTTT,CASSQGVGGRGEKLFF
NA,NA,TRBJ2-5,TRBV7-9,TGTGCCAGCAGCTCTCAGGGGCCCAAAGAGACCCAGTACTTC,CASSSQGPKETQYF
NA,NA,TRBJ2-5,TRBV2,TGTGCCACCACGATCCTCGACATAGGAGAGACCCAGTACTTC,CATTILDIGETQYF
TRBD2,few,TRBJ2-1,TRBV30,TGTGCCAGCAAAGGCGGGAGTGCGAAATACAATGAGCAGTTCTTC,CASKGGSAKYNEQFF
NA,NA,TRBJ1-4,TRBV18,TGTGCCAGCTCACCCAACAGGGTAAATGAAAAACTGTTTTTT,CASSPNRVNEKLFF
TRBD1,NA,TRBJ2-6,TRBV7-9,TGTGCCAGCAGCCCCGGACAGGGGCGGTTCGGAGGGGCCAACGTCCTGACTTTC,CASSPGQGRFGGANVLTF
TRBD1,NA,TRBJ2-7,TRBV11-1,TGTGCCAGCAAGAGGGGGACAGGGGTCCGCTTC,CASKRGTGVRF
TRBD1,few,TRBJ2-5,TRBV5-6,TGTGCCAGCAGCTTCGGGACAGCCCAAGAGACCCAGTACTTC,CASSFGTAQETQYF
TRBD2,NA,TRBJ2-1,TRBV2,TGTGCCAGCAGTGGTATCAGCGGGAGTTTAGGCGAGCAGTTCTTC,CASSGISGSLGEQFF
NA,few,TRBJ2-2,TRBV5-1,TGCGCCAGCAGCTTCGTATCGGACACCGGGGAGCTGTTTTTT,CASSFVSDTGELFF
NA,few,TRBJ2-3,TRBV18,TGTGCCAGCTCACCTCGACGGGGTGATACGCAGTATTTT,CASSPRRGDTQYF
NA,few,TRBJ2-2,TRBV7-2,TGTGCCAGCAGCCCCGCCCGCGGGGCGAGCACCGGGGAGCTGTTTTTT,CASSPARGASTGELFF
TRBD2,NA,TRBJ2-5,TRBV2,TGTGCCAGCAGTGAAGAGCGCGGGAGGGGAGAGACCCAGTACTTC,CASSEERGRGETQYF
TRBD2,few,TRBJ2-3,TRBV7-9,TGTGCCAGCAGCTTAAGGACGGGAGGTGAAGATACGCAGTATTTT,CASSLRTGGEDTQYF
NA,NA,TRBJ1-5,TRBV7-9,TGTGCCAGCAGCTTCCGGAATCAGCCCCAGCATTTT,CASSFRNQPQHF
TRBD1,NA,TRBJ1-1,TRBV28,TGTGCCAGCTTCGACGCGGGACAGGGTGGAGCTTTCTTT,CASFDAGQGGAFF
NA,few,TRBJ1-3,TRBV28,TGTGCCACTCAAGGGGGACGTCCTGGAAACACCATATATTTT,CATQGGRPGNTIYF
NA,few,TRBJ2-6,TRBV18,TGTGCCAGCTCATCCAATCCCGACAGGCCCGGGGCCAACGTCCTGACTTTC,CASSSNPDRPGANVLTF